Here is one TCR beta chain with its context. Antigen specificity is unknown. The data were produced by immunoSEQ multiplex PCR, yet TCRdb's version contains in-frame clones alone and is incomplete. In the table there are about 680,000 clones, 92% of which are singletons. The sample originates from a study of shared clonotypes between healthy human individuals. At the level of the study: Ranging from 18 to 49 in age, donors were two women and three men. General study findings and limits: An anticipated effect of sequencing depth on clonotype sharing among donors was recognized. Memory subsets generally showed smaller estimated richness than naive subsets did.

Selected positively for CCR7 and CD45RO-negative, naive CD8 cells excluded terminally differentiated effector memory CD45RA+ cells. CDR1 WSHSY and CDR2 SAAADI come from the germline V gene. V gave up 3 bases and J gave up 2 bases, with 11 bases separating them. The CDR3 runs 14 residues. The rearrangement links TRBV10-2 to TRBJ2-7; no firm D call. This TCR was sampled from a man aged 30 to 39 in good health. Sequenced sample: naive CD8+ T cells sorted from blood. The CDR3: CASSDGVIAYEQYF. As DNA, the CDR3 is TGCGCCAGCAGTGATGGGGTAATTGCCTACGAGCAGTACTTC.